This TCR beta chain was sequenced in a study of CD8+CD57+ T cells in acquired aplastic anemia. Trimming pared 2 bases from V and 6 bases from J, leaving 13 bases between. CDR1 LNHDA and CDR2 SQIVND come from the germline V gene (reference sequence). This CDR3 contains 14 residues. The study, taken as a whole, reports: Researchers reported that CD8+ Simpson's diversity was not significantly different in patients versus controls.

This clonotype appeared a single time. Antigen specificity is unknown. Whoever was chosen for sequencing had shown CD8+CD57+ cell expansion by flow cytometry. Genomic DNA, the template, was used for profiling of the TCR beta VDJ and CDR3. TCRdb itself ran the reads through MiXCR, one entry per CDR3 protein. The sample has about 120,000 distinct CDR3 sequences; under 60% are singletons. This chain joins TRBV19 and TRBJ1-1; D gene ambiguous. The TCR originated in a human donor with aplastic anemia. Material: sorted CD4+, CD8+, or CD8+CD57+ T cells (not recorded which) from PBMCs. CDR3 sequence reads: CASSILEGLPEAFF. CDR3 sequence (DNA): TGTGCCAGTAGTATACTTGAGGGCCTGCCTGAAGCTTTCTTT.